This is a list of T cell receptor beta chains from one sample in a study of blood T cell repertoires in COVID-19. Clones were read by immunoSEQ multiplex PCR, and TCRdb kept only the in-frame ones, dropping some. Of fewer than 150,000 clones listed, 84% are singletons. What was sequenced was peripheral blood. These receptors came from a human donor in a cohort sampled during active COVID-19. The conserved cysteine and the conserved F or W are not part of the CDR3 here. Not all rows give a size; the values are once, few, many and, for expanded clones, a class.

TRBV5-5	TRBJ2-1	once	ASSRNRGNYNEQF
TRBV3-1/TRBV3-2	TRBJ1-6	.	ASSQKQGAHNSPLH
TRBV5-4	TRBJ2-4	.	ASSLDRSNIQY
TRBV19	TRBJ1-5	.	ASTARDRGGRSNQPQH
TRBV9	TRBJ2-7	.	ASSVEPRHEQY
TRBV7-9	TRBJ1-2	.	ASSPGTGVNGYT
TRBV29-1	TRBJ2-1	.	SVLSLLSSGGFSYNEQF
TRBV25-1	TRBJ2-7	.	ASSELRGEQY
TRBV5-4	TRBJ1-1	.	ASSPLMNTEAF
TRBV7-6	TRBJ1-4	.	ASSLAIGTGATNEKLF
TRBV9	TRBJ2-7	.	ASSKGQGPYEQY
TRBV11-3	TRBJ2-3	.	ASSPSYTADTQY
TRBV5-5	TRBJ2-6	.	ASNRPVAGSSVLT
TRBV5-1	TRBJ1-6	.	ASSLADRVGGSPLH
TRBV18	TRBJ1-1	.	ASSLEPGLQDTEAF
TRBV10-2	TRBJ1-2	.	ASSESITGDGYT
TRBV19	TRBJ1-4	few	ASRLTGYNEKLF
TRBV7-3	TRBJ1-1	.	ASSKNGGDTEAF
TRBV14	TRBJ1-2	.	ASSQVGGVGGYT
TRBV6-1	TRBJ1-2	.	ASSEAPQRGGYT
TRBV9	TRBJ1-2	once	ASSVDPGRYGYT
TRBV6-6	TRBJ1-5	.	ASSPTGRNQPQH
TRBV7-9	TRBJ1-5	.	ASSPGGTGGLSNQPQH
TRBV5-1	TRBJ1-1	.	ASSFTGATEAF
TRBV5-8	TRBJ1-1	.	ASSFRGGTEAF
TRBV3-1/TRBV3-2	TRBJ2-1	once	ASSLFPGEQF
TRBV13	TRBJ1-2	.	ASSLRRGSDGYT
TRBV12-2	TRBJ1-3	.	ASSGNTIY
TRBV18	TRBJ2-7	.	ASSPEHLEQY
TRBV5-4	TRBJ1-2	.	ASSSLDRGYGYT
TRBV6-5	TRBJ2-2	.	ASPLGRATGELF
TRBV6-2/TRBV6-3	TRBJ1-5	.	ASSYGQGKVPQH
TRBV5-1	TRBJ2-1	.	ASSRRSGGAFNEQF
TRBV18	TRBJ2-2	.	ASSPRDTGELF
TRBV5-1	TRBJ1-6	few	ASSRGGEIQRSYNSPLH
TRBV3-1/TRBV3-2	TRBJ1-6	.	ASSQLGGNSPLH
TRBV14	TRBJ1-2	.	ASSGGGPRGRGYGYT
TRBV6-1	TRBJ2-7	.	ASSEGTVLYEQY
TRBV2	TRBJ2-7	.	ASSEPGTGYYEQY
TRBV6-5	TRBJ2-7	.	ASSYSEGAYEQY
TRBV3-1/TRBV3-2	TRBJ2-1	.	ASSRIGLAGAGEQF
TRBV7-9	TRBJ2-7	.	ASSPRVWEQY
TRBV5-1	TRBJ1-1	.	ASSTETGKNTEAF
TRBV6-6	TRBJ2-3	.	ASSITGGTDTQY
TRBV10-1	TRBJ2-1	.	ASNSGWRENEQF
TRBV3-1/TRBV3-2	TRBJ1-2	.	ASSQTDRGDGYT
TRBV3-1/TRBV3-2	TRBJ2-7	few	ASSPRGGRRGEQY
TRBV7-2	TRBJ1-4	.	ASSAPGTGNEKLF
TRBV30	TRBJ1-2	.	AWSGVSGYT
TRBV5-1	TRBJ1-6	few	ASAPSVSSYNSPLH
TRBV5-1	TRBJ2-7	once	ASSVIPDSPSEQY
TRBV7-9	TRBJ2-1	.	ASSRGGGLNEQF
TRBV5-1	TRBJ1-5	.	ASSLGQGPYSNQPQH
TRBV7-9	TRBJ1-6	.	ASSLDGTGANSPLH
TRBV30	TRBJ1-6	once	AWSEVGGGSPLH
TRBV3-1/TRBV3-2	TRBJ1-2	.	ASSPLTGAGYT